The clone carrying this TCR beta chain was found many times. This specimen belongs to a study of regulatory T cells in long-lasting Graves disease. Arm-PCR with iRepertoire HTBI primers amplified the CDR3 regions for these TCR beta libraries. Via MiXCR, TCRdb re-called the multiplex PCR reads, giving one row per CDR3 protein. The sample has some 500,000 distinct CDR3 sequences; roughly 13% are singletons. Time point given: newly diagnosed GD, antithyroid drugs for less than 3 months. There was RNA extracted from PBMCs, and the TCR library was made from it. Germline lookup yields CDR1 SGDLS and CDR2 YYNGEE. There are 14 residues in the CDR3. V gave up 3 bases and J gave up 5 bases; unmatched junction bases: 5. These same records also appear under a second study, on T cells in Graves' hyperthyroidism and ophthalmopathy.

V gene TRBV9 combines with J gene TRBJ2-7, with 10 bases identical to TRBD1. This clonotype was sampled from a man aged 25 to 45 with Graves disease. The starting material was peripheral blood mononuclear cells (PBMCs), obtained at new diagnosis, from a patient treated with antithyroid drugs. CDR3 amino acids: CASSAGTGDNEQYF. In DNA, the CDR3 is TGTGCCAGCAGCGCCGGGACAGGGGACAACGAGCAGTACTTC.